This section outlines one T cell receptor (beta chain) sequence together with its context. One entry per CDR3 protein results from TCRdb running MiXCR on the 5' RACE reads. This table has hundreds of thousands of distinct CDR3 sequences, over 25% appearing once. The length of the CDR3 is 13 residues. Germline V gives CDR1 MNHEY, CDR2 SMNVEV (reference sequence). V was clipped by 9 bases and J by 3 bases, with 15 bases between them. This sample is drawn from a study of identical twins' blood T cells. This clonotype was obtained from a woman aged 18 to 55 in good health. The sample was PBMCs. The chain carries TRBV27 and TRBJ2-7; weak D call: TRBD1 (6 bases). CDR3 in amino acids: CASIGQRNYEQYF. The CDR3 nucleotides read TGTGCCAGTATCGGACAGAGAAACTACGAGCAGTACTTC.